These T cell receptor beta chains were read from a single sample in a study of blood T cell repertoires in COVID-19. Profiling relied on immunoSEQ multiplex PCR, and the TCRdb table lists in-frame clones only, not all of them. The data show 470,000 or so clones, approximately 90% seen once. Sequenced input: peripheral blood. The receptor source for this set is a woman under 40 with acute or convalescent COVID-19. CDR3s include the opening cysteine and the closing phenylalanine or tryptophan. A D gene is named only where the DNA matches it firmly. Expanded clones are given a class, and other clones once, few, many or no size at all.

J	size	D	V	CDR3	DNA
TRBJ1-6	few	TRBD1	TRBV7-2	CASSINRGGAPLHF	TGTGCCAGCAGCATCAACAGGGGTGGTGCACCCCTCCACTTT
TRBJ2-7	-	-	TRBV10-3	CAISEGAGPYF	TGTGCCATCAGTGAGGGGGCGGGGCCGTACTTC
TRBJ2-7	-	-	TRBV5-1	CASSSGTPGVMAQYF	TGCGCCAGCAGCTCCGGGACTCCCGGAGTTATGGCGCAGTACTTC
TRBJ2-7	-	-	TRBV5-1	CASSLGPIYEQYF	TGCGCCAGCAGCTTGGGGCCGATCTACGAGCAGTACTTC
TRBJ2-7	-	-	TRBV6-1	CASSDRGLEQYF	TGTGCCAGCAGTGACAGGGGTCTCGAGCAGTACTTC
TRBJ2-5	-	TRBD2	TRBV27	CASSYLAGGGLETQYF	TGTGCCAGCAGTTATCTAGCGGGGGGCGGTTTGGAGACCCAGTACTTC
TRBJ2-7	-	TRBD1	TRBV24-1	CATSDHRTGAQYF	TGTGCCACCAGTGACCACAGGACAGGGGCGCAGTACTTC
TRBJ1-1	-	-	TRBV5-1	CASSLGHDNTEAFF	TGCGCCAGCAGTCTGGGCCACGATAACACTGAAGCTTTCTTT
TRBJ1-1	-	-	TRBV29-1	CSVANQGLRTEAFF	TGCAGCGTTGCTAACCAGGGCTTGAGGACTGAAGCTTTCTTT
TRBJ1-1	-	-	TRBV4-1	CASSQDHGMNTEAFF	TGCGCCAGCAGCCAAGATCACGGGATGAACACTGAAGCTTTCTTT
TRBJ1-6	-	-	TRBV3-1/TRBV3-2	CASSQLQSNSPLHF	TGTGCCAGCAGCCAGTTACAGAGTAATTCACCCCTCCACTTT
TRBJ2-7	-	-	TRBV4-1	CASSQEYRANEQYF	TGCGCCAGCAGCCAAGAATACAGGGCCAACGAGCAGTACTTC
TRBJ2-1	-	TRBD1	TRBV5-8	CASSSKLWGQESYNEQFF	TGTGCCAGCAGCTCGAAACTATGGGGACAGGAATCCTACAATGAGCAGTTCTTC
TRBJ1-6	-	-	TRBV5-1	CASSLAGGRFPSPLHF	TGCGCCAGCAGCTTGGCCGGGGGGCGCTTCCCATCACCCCTCCACTTT
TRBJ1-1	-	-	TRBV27	CASSRAGARRTEAFF	TGTGCCAGCAGTCGGGCAGGGGCAAGGAGGACTGAAGCTTTCTTT
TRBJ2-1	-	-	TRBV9	CASSESDRYNEQFF	TGTGCCAGCAGCGAGTCCGACAGATACAATGAGCAGTTCTTC